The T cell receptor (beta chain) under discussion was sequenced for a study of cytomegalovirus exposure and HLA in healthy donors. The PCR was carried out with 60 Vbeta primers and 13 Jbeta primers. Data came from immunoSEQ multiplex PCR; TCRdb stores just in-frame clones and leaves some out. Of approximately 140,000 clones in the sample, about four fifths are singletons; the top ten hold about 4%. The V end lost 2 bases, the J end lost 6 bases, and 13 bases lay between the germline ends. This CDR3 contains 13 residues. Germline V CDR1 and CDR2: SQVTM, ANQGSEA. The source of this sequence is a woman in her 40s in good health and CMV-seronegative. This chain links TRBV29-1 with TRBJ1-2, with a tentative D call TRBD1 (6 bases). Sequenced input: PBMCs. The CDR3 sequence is CSVELGDKHGYTF. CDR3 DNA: TGCAGCGTTGAATTAGGGGACAAACATGGCTACACCTTC.